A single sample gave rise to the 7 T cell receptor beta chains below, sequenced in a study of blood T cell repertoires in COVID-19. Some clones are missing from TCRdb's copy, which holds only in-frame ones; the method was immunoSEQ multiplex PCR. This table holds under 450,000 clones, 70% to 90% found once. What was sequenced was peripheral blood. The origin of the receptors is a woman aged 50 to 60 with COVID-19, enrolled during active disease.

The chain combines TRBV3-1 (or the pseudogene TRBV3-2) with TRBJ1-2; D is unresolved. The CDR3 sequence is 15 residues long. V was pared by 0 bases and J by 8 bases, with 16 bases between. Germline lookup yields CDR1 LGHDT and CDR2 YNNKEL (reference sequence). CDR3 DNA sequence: TGTGCCAGCAGCCAAGATGCACACACGCTGCGGGGCTACACCTTC. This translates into CASSQDAHTLRGYTF.

As DNA, the CDR3 is TGTGCCAGCAGCCGAGGGAGGGCAGATACGCAGTATTTT. It specifies CASSRGRADTQYF. The rearrangement joins TRBV5-4 to TRBJ2-3, with 7 positions matching TRBD2. The CDR3 extends over 13 amino acids. Germline V gives CDR1 SGHNT, CDR2 YYREEE (reference sequence). V trimming: 4 bases; J trimming: 4 bases; junction bases outside the gene matches: 3. Looking up the rest from reference TRBV5-4 and TRBJ2-3 gives the full variable domain: ETGVTQSPTHLIKTRGQQVTLRCSSQSGHNTVSWYQQALGQGPQFIFQYYREEENGRGNFPPRFSGLQFPNYSSELNVNALELDDSALYLCASSRGRADTQYFGPGTRLTVL.

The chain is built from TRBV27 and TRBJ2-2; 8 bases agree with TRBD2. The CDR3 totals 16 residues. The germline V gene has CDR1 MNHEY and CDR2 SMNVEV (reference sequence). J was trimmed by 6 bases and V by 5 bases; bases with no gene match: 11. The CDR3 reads CASSPAGRGGPGELFF. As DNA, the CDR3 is TGTGCCAGCAGTCCCGCCGGTCGGGGGGGCCCCGGGGAGCTGTTTTTT.

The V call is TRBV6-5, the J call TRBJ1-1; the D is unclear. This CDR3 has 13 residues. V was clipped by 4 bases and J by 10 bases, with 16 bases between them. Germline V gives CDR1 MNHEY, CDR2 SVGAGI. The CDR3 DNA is TGTGCCAGCAGTTCCGGGATAGAGAGTAGAGCTTTCTTT. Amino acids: CASSSGIESRAFF.

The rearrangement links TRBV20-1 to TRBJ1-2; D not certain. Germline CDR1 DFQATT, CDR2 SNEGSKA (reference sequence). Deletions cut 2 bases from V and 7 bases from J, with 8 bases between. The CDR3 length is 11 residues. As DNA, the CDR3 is TGCAGTGCTAGATGGGGAGGTGGCTACACCTTC. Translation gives CSARWGGGYTF.

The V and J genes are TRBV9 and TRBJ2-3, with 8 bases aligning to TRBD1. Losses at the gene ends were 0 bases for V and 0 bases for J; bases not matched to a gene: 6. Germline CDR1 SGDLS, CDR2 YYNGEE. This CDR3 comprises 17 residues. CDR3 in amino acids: CASSVEGDRYSTDTQYF. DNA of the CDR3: TGTGCCAGCAGCGTAGAGGGGGACAGGTATAGCACAGATACGCAGTATTTT.

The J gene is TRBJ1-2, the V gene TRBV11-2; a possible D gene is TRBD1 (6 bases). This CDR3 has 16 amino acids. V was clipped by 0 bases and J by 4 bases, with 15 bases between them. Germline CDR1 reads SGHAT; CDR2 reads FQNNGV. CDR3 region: CASSLEQGEGSYGYTF. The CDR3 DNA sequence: TGTGCCAGCAGCTTAGAACAGGGCGAGGGGAGCTATGGCTACACCTTC.